These 12 T cell receptor beta chains came from one sample sequenced in a study of T cell responses to AZD1222 COVID-19 vaccine. The data were produced by immunoSEQ multiplex PCR, yet TCRdb's version contains in-frame clones alone and is incomplete. The sample yields some 150,000 clones, roughly 92% seen once. The starting material was peripheral blood, obtained on day 0 of AZD1222 vaccination. These receptors all stem from an adult in good health.

The chain joins TRBV27 to TRBJ2-3; D is unclear. The V gene lost 0 bases and the J gene lost 2 bases, with 9 bases spanning the gap. Germline V gene lookup returns CDR1 MNHEY and CDR2 SMNVEV (reference sequence). The CDR3 loop spans 15 amino acids. Here the CDR3 reads CASSLSRAFTDTQYF. The CDR3 bases are TGTGCCAGCAGTTTATCGAGAGCGTTCACAGATACGCAGTATTTT.

The J gene is TRBJ2-3, the V gene TRBV5-4; D may be TRBD1 (6 bases). The V end was cut by 5 bases, the J end by 5 bases, with 18 bases between. The CDR3 consists of 15 residues. Germline CDR1 SGHNT, CDR2 YYREEE (reference sequence). CDR3 sequence reads: CASSHDRRSGDTQYF. The DNA for the CDR3 is TGTGCCAGCAGTCACGACAGGCGCTCGGGAGATACGCAGTATTTT.

The V gene is TRBV28, the J gene TRBJ1-3; D remains ambiguous. The CDR3 covers 16 residues. V lost 1 base, J lost 4 bases, and 14 bases lay in between. Germline V gene sequence: CDR1 MDHEN, CDR2 SYDVKM. CDR3 sequence (DNA): TGTGCCAGCAGTTTATCGGCGGCAACGACGGGAAACACCATATATTTT. Protein product: CASSLSAATTGNTIYF.

V and J are TRBV5-1 and TRBJ2-7; 7 bases align to TRBD2. The CDR3 consists of 13 residues. The V gene end was trimmed by 7 bases and the J gene end by 2 bases; junction bases not matched to a gene: 6. Germline CDR1 is SGHRS and CDR2 is YFSETQ. The CDR3 nucleotides read TGCGCCAGCCGGGCTAGCGGTCCCTACGAGCAGTACTTC. It encodes CASRASGPYEQYF.

The chain recombines TRBV2 with TRBJ2-7; 7 bases agree with TRBD1. V shed 6 bases and J 2 bases; nucleotides not matched to a gene: 4. CDR3 size: 13 residues. Germline CDR1 SNHLY, CDR2 FYNNEI. The CDR3 is CASSPTGPYEQYF. Here the CDR3 DNA reads TGTGCCAGCAGCCCGACAGGGCCCTACGAGCAGTACTTC.

The chain joins TRBV18 to TRBJ2-5, with 8 bases fitting TRBD1. Germline V gene data show CDR1 as KGHSH and CDR2 as LQKENI. The CDR3 consists of 13 residues. The V and J ends lost 6 bases and 6 bases, in that order; junction bases with no gene match: 6. CDR3 nucleotide sequence: TGTGCCAGCTCCCTCGACAGGGGAAAGACCCAGTACTTC. It encodes CASSLDRGKTQYF.

This chain uses TRBV5-1 with TRBJ1-4, with 7 bases matching TRBD1. The CDR3 contains 14 residues. Per the germline V gene, CDR1 is SGHRS and CDR2 is YFSETQ. With 3 bases clipped from V and 3 bases from J, the junction kept 2 bases outside the gene matches. DNA for the CDR3: TGCGCCAGCAGCTGGAGGGGGCCTAATGAAAAACTGTTTTTT. Translated: CASSWRGPNEKLFF.

V usage is TRBV19 and J usage is TRBJ2-6; 10 nucleotides align to TRBD1. With 7 bases clipped from V and 5 bases from J, the junction kept 14 bases outside the gene matches. The CDR3 is 18 residues long. The germline V gene has CDR1 LNHDA and CDR2 SQIVND (reference sequence). For the CDR3, the DNA is TGTGCCAGTAACAGGGAGACAGGGGGCCCCGGGTGGGCCAACGTCCTGACTTTC. The encoded protein is CASNRETGGPGWANVLTF.

The V gene is TRBV7-9, the J gene TRBJ2-1, with 8 bases that match TRBD1. The J segment lost 4 bases and the V segment lost 5 bases, leaving 19 bases of the junction unmatched. Germline V gives CDR1 SEHNR, CDR2 FQNEAQ (reference sequence). The CDR3 has 19 residues. As DNA, the CDR3 is TGTGCCAGCAGCGTCCCTCCGACAGGGGTATTCTCTGGATACAATGAGCAGTTCTTC. Translated, it gives CASSVPPTGVFSGYNEQFF.

This clone was counted once. This chain joins TRBV10-2 and TRBJ1-3; weak D call: TRBD1 (6 bases). In germline, CDR1 is WSHSY, CDR2 SAAADI. V was shortened by 7 bases and J by 2 bases, with 15 bases between the two germline ends. The CDR3 length is 15 residues. The CDR3 protein is CASTLGQGPGNTIYF. Here the CDR3 DNA reads TGCGCCAGCACCCTGGGACAAGGTCCTGGAAACACCATATATTTT.

This clone was seen only once. The chain is built from TRBV2 and TRBJ2-4; no clear D gene. V gave up 0 bases and J gave up 0 bases, with 6 bases separating them. Germline V CDR1 and CDR2: SNHLY, FYNNEI. The CDR3 has 15 amino acids. The CDR3 region is CASSEALLAKNIQYF. The DNA of the CDR3 is TGTGCCAGCAGTGAAGCGCTTCTAGCCAAAAACATTCAGTACTTC.

The chain has TRBV28 and TRBJ2-6; possibly TRBD1 for D (5 bases). The CDR3 has 15 amino acids. CDR1 and CDR2 (germline): MDHEN, SYDVKM. The V gene lost 2 bases and the J gene lost 2 bases, with 7 bases spanning the gap. The CDR3 nucleotides read TGTGCCAGCAGTTTACCAGGGACTGGGGCCAACGTCCTGACTTTC. It translates to CASSLPGTGANVLTF.